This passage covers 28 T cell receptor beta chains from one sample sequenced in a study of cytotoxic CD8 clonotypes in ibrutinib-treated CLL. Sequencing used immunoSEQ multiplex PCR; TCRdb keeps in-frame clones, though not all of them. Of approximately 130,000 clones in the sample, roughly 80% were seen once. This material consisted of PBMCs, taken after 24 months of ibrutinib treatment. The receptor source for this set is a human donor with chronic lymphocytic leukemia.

The CDR3 DNA follows: TGTGCCAGCAGCTTGGGGGGCTCTGGAAACACCATATATTTT. It codes for CASSLGGSGNTIYF. V gene TRBV5-4 combines with J gene TRBJ1-3; D not resolved. Trimming cost V 0 bases and J 0 bases, with 4 bases left between them. This CDR3 is built from 14 residues. Germline CDR1 SGHNT, CDR2 YYREEE (reference sequence).

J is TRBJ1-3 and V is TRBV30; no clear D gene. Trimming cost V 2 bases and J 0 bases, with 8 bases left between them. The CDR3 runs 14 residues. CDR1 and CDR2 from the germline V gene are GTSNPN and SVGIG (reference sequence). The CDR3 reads CAWSMGSSGNTIYF. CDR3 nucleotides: TGTGCCTGGAGTATGGGCAGCTCTGGAAACACCATATATTTT.

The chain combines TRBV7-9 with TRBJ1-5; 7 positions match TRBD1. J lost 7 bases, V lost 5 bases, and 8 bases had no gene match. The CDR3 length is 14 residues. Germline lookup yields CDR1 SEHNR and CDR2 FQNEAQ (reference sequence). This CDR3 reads CASSPGQVGQPQHF. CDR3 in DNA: TGTGCCAGCAGCCCCGGACAGGTCGGACAGCCCCAGCATTTT.

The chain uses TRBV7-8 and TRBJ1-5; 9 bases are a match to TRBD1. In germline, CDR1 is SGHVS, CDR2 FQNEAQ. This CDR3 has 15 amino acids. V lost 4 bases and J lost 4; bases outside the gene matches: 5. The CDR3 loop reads CASSWTGDKNQPQHF. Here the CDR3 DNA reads TGTGCCAGCAGCTGGACAGGGGACAAGAATCAGCCCCAGCATTTT.

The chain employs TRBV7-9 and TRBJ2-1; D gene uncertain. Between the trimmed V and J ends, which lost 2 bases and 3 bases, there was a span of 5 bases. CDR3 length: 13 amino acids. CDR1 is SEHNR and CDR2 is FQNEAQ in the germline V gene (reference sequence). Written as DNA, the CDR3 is TGTGCCAGCAGCTTATCAGGCTACAATGAGCAGTTCTTC. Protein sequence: CASSLSGYNEQFF.

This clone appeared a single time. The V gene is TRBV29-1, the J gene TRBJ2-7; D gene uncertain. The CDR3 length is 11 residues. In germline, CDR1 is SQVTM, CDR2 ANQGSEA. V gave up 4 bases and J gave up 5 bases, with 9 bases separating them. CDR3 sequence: CSVVEVNEQYF. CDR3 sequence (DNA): TGCAGCGTTGTAGAGGTGAACGAGCAGTACTTC.

CDR3 bases: TGTGCCAGCAGCGTACAAGAGGACAATGAGCAGTTCTTC. Residues: CASSVQEDNEQFF. The chain joins TRBV9 to TRBJ2-1; D ambiguous. CDR1 and CDR2 (germline): SGDLS, YYNGEE. V lost 1 base and J 5 bases, leaving 7 bases between the germline ends. The CDR3 spans 13 residues.

This chain's CDR3 is CASTGSGGSSYNEQFF. CDR3 nucleotides: TGTGCCAGCACTGGGAGCGGGGGCAGCTCCTACAATGAGCAGTTCTTC. This chain joins TRBV7-9 and TRBJ2-1; 8 bases match TRBD2. From germline, CDR1 is SEHNR and CDR2 FQNEAQ (reference sequence). Trimming removed 7 bases from V and 0 bases from J; junction bases left unmatched: 8. This CDR3 has 16 residues.

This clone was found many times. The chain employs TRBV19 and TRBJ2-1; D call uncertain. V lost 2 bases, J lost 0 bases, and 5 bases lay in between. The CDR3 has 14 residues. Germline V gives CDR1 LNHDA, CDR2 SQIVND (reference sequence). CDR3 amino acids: CASSILASYNEQFF. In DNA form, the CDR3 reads TGTGCCAGTAGTATATTAGCCTCCTACAATGAGCAGTTCTTC.

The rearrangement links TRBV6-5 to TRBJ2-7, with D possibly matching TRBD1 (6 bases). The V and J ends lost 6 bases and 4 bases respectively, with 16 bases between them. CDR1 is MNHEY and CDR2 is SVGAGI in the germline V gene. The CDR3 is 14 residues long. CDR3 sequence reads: CASRDGTKKYEQYF. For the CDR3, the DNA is TGTGCCAGCAGGGACGGGACAAAAAAATACGAGCAGTACTTC.

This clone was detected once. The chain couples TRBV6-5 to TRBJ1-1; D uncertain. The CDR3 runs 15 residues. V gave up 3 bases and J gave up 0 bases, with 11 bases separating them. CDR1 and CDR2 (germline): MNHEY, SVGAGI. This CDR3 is CASSYFGPMNTEAFF. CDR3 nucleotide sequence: TGTGCCAGCAGTTATTTCGGGCCAATGAACACTGAAGCTTTCTTT.

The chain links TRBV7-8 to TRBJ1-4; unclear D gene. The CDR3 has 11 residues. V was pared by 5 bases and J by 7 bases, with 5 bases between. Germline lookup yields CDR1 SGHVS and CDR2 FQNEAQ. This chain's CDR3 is CASSTGEKLFF. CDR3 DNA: TGTGCCAGCAGCACGGGTGAAAAACTGTTTTTT.

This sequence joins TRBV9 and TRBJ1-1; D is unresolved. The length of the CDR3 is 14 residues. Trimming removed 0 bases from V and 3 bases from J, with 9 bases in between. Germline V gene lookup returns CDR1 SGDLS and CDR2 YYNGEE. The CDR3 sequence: CASSVEGFHTEAFF. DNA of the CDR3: TGTGCCAGCAGCGTAGAAGGTTTTCACACTGAAGCTTTCTTT.

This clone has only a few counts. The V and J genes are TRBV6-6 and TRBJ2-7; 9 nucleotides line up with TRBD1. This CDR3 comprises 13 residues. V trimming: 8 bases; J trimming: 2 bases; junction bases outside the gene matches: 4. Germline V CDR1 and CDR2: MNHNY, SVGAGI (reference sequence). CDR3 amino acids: CASGRDRAYEQYF. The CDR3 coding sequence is TGTGCCAGCGGTCGGGACAGGGCCTACGAGCAGTACTTC.

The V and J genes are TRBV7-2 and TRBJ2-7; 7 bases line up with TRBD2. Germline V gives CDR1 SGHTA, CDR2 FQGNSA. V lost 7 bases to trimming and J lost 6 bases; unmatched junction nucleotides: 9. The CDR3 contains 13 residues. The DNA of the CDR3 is TGTGCCAGCACCAGCCGGGGGGTCTCCGAGCAGTACTTC. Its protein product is CASTSRGVSEQYF. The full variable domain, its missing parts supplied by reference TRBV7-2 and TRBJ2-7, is GAGVSQSPSNKVTEKGKDVELRCDPISGHTALYWYRQSLGQGLEFLIYFQGNSAPDKSGLPSDRFSAERTGGSVSTLTIQRTQQEDSAVYLCASTSRGVSEQYFGPGTRLTVT.

CDR3 DNA: TGTGCCAGCAGCTTAGCTAAGGCCGAGGAGCAGTACTTC. Protein product: CASSLAKAEEQYF. The rearrangement links TRBV7-2 to TRBJ2-7; no clear D gene. This CDR3 contains 13 residues. Trimming shortened V by 0 bases and J by 7 bases, and 10 bases separated the two germline ends. The germline gives CDR1 SGHTA, CDR2 FQGNSA.

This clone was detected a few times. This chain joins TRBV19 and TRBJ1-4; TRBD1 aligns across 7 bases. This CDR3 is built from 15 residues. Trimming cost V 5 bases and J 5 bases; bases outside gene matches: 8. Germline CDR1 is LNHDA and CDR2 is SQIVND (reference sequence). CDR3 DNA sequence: TGTGCCAGTAGTCCACGGACGGGACAGAATGAAAAACTGTTTTTT. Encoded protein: CASSPRTGQNEKLFF.

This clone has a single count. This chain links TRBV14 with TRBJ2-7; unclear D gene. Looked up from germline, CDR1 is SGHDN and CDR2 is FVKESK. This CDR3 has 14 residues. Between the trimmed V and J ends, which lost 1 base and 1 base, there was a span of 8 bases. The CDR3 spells CASSQGHVSYEQYF. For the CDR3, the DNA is TGTGCCAGCAGCCAAGGGCACGTTTCCTACGAGCAGTACTTC.

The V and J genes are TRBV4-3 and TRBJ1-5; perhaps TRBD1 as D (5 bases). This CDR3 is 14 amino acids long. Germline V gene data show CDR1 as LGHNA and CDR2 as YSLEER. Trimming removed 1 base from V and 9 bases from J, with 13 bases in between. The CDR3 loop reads CASSQVNGGGPQHF. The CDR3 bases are TGCGCCAGCAGCCAAGTTAACGGGGGAGGGCCCCAGCATTTT.

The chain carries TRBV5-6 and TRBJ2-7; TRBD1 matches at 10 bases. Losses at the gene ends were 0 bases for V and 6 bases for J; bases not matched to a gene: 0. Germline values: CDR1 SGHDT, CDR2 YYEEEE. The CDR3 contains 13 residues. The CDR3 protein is CASSLGQGAEQYF. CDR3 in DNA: TGTGCCAGCAGCTTGGGACAGGGGGCCGAGCAGTACTTC.

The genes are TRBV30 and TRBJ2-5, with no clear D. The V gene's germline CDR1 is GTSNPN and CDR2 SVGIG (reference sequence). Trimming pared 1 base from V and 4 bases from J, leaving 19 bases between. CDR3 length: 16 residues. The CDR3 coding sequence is TGTGCCTGGAGTGGAGGTGGTGGGGTGGTGTTAGAGACCCAGTACTTC. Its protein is CAWSGGGGVVLETQYF.

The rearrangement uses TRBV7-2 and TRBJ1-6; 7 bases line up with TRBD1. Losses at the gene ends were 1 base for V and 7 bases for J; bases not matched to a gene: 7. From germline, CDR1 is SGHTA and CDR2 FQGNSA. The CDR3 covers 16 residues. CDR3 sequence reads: CASSLGFWDRNSPLHF. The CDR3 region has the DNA TGTGCCAGCAGCTTAGGTTTTTGGGACAGAAATTCACCCCTCCACTTT.

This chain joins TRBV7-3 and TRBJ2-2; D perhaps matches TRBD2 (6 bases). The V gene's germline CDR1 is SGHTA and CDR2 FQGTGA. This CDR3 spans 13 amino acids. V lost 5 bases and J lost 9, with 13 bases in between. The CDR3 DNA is TGTGCCAGCAGCCAAAGGAGGGGAAGGGAGCTGTTTTTT. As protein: CASSQRRGRELFF.

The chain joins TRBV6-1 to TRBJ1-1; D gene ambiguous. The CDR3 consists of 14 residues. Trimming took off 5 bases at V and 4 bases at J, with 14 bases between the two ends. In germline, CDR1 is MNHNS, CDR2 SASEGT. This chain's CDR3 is CASSLFRFGTEAFF. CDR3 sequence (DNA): TGTGCCAGCAGTTTGTTCAGGTTCGGCACTGAAGCTTTCTTT.

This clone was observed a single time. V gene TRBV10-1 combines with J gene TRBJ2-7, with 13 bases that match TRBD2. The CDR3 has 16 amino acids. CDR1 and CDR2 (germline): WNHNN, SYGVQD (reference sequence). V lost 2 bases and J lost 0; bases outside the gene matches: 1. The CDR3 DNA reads TGCGCCAGCAGTGAGGGGACTAGCGGGGACTCCTACGAGCAGTACTTC. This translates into CASSEGTSGDSYEQYF.

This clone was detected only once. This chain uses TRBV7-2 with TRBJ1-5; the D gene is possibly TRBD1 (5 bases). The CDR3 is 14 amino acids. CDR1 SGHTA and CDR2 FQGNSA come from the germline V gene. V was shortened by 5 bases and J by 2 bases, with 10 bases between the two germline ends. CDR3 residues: CASSPRGGNQPQHF. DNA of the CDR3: TGTGCCAGCAGCCCTCGGGGGGGCAATCAGCCCCAGCATTTT.

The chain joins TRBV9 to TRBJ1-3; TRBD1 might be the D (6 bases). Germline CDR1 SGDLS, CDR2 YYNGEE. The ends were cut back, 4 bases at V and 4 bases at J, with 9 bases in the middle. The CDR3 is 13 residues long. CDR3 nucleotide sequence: TGTGCCAGCAGCTCCGGACAGGGAAACACCATATATTTT. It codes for CASSSGQGNTIYF.

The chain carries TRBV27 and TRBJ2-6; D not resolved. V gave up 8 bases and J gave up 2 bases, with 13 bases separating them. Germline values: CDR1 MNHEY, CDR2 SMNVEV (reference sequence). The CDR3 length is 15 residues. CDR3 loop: CASARTPPGANVLTF. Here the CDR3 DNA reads TGTGCCAGCGCCCGAACCCCTCCTGGGGCCAACGTCCTGACTTTC.